What follows is one TCR beta chain and its context. Antigen unknown. Data came from immunoSEQ multiplex PCR; TCRdb stores just in-frame clones and leaves some out. The sample lists about 100,000 clones; 94% were seen once. This sample is part of a study of siplizumab effects on memory and regulatory T cells. Study outcomes and limitations: Siplizumab brought about a significant reduction in alloreactive sequences traceable to unstimulated CD4+ memory cells. Neither a naive nor a memory phenotype was assignable to roughly 75-97% of proliferating CD4+ or CD8+ clones. Naive T cells looked more diverse than memory cells and looked like major alloresponse contributors. The mapping of alloreactive clones to unstimulated subsets covered only a minor fraction of them.

CDR1 is MNHNS, CDR2 SASEGT, per germline. The CDR3 sequence is 14 residues long. Between the trimmed V and J ends, which lost 4 bases and 4 bases, there was a span of 13 bases. Sequencing used Tregs sorted from blood. The chain has TRBV6-1 and TRBJ1-1; the D gene is possibly TRBD1 (5 bases). The sequence was collected from a human donor in good health. CDR3 nucleotides: TGTGCCAGCAGTGTCAAGGGGTCGGGCACTGAAGCTTTCTTT. It translates to CASSVKGSGTEAFF.